These 7 T cell receptor beta chains share one sample of origin, sequenced in a study of shared clonotypes between healthy human individuals (TCRdb year 2020). Libraries were made using the immunoSEQ multiplex PCR assay. TCRdb re-hosts the immuneACCESS table, in-frame sequences only. Its copies lack some clones; in the studies checked, an unresolved V gene accounts for under half of them, and the cause for the rest is not known. The sample table lists about a million clones, 77% of them with a count of one. The top ten clonotypes cover 0.7% to 0.95% of the sample. The sample comprised memory CD4+ T cells from PBMCs. In light of the paper, this sample's cell subset or site label describes: CD45RA-negative fraction. The receptor set was obtained from a man aged 18 to 30 in good health. Some clones in this sample may be carry-over from other donors' samples.

The chain employs TRBV7-9 and TRBJ2-5; D is perhaps TRBD2 (5 bases). Germline loops: CDR1 SEHNR, CDR2 FQNEAQ (reference sequence). The V end lost 1 base, the J end lost 2 bases, and 14 bases lay between the germline ends. CDR3 length equals 16 residues. As DNA, the CDR3 is TGTGCCAGCAGCTTAGGAGAGGGAAACCTTCAAGAGACCCAGTACTTC. It is translated as CASSLGEGNLQETQYF.

As concerns this clone: Just one base apart from a much larger clone, this may be a read error. Other DNA sequences in the same sample also yield this CDR3. The rearrangement joins TRBV5-1 to TRBJ2-5; D call uncertain. This CDR3 is 11 amino acids long. Germline lookup yields CDR1 SGHRS and CDR2 YFSETQ. With 3 bases removed from V and 2 bases from J, the gap between germline ends came to 2 bases. This chain's CDR3 is CASSSQETQYF. CDR3 DNA sequence: TGCGCCAGCAGCTCACAAGAGACCCAGTACTTC.

The chain couples TRBV18 to TRBJ1-2; 7 nucleotides match TRBD1. Germline loops: CDR1 KGHSH, CDR2 LQKENI. This CDR3 contains 14 residues. After removal of 3 bases from V and 2 bases from J, the junction contained 3 bases not matched to a gene. In DNA, the CDR3 is TGTGCCAGCTCACCGGGACAGCCCAACTATGGCTACACCTTC. This codes for CASSPGQPNYGYTF.

The table lists this clone with a count of one. This chain connects TRBV5-4 to TRBJ2-5; 10 bases line up with TRBD2. Trimming took 3 bases from V and 1 from J; bases not matched to a gene: 3. The germline V gene encodes CDR1 SGHNT and CDR2 YYREEE (reference sequence). CDR3 length: 15 amino acids. As DNA, the CDR3 is TGTGCCAGCAGCTCTAGACTAGCGGGCCAAGAGACCCAGTACTTC. Amino acid sequence: CASSSRLAGQETQYF.

The genes are TRBV5-1 and TRBJ2-5; 7 bases map to TRBD2. The CDR3 spans 14 residues. The germline V gene encodes CDR1 SGHRS and CDR2 YFSETQ. V gave up 3 bases and J gave up 5 bases; unmatched junction bases: 7. The DNA for the CDR3 is TGCGCCAGCAGCTCAGGGAGGGGATACGAGACCCAGTACTTC. This codes for CASSSGRGYETQYF.

CDR3 in amino acids: CASSGTGEAKNIQYF. The CDR3 nucleotides are TGTGCCAGCAGCGGGACAGGGGAAGCCAAAAACATTCAGTACTTC. This rearrangement joins TRBV2 to TRBJ2-4, with 10 bases fitting TRBD1. The CDR3 sequence is 15 residues long. The junction had 2 bases not matched to a gene; V was cut back by 6 bases and J by 0 bases. Per the germline V gene, CDR1 is SNHLY and CDR2 is FYNNEI.

This clone has only a few counts. The rearrangement links TRBV11-2 to TRBJ1-1, with unresolved D. V dropped 5 bases and J dropped 2 bases, with 6 bases sitting between them. Germline V gene data show CDR1 as SGHAT and CDR2 as FQNNGV. CDR3 length equals 12 residues. DNA for the CDR3: TGTGCCAGCAGCGCATACAACACTGAAGCTTTCTTT. Amino acids: CASSAYNTEAFF.